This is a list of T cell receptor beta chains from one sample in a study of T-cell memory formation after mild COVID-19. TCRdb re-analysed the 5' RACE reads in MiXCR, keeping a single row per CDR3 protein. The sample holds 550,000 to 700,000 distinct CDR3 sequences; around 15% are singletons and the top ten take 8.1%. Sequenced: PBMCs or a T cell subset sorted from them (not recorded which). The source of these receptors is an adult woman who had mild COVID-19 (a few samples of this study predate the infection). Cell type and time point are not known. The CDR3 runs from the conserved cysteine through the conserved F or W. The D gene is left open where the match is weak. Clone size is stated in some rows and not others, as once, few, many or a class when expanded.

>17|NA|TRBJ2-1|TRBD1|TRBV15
CATSRLSIGQGYNEQFF
TGTGCCACCAGCAGACTCTCGATAGGACAGGGGTACAATGAGCAGTTCTTC
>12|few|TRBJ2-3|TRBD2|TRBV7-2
CASRHLAGELYF
TGTGCCAGCAGGCACCTAGCGGGAGAATTGTATTTT
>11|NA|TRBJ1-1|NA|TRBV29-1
CSVDRWTEAFF
TGCAGCGTTGATAGATGGACTGAAGCTTTCTTT
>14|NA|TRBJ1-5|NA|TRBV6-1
CASSEPGSGQPQHF
TGTGCCAGCAGTGAACCTGGTTCCGGTCAGCCCCAGCATTTT
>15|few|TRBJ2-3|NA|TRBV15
CATSRVGAGPDTQYF
TGTGCCACCAGCAGAGTCGGGGCGGGGCCAGATACGCAGTATTTT
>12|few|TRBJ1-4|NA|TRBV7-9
CAAIGRDEKLFF
TGTGCCGCGATCGGTCGAGATGAAAAACTGTTTTTT
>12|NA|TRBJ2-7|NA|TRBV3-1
CASSHRGLEQYF
TGTGCCAGCAGCCACCGTGGGTTAGAGCAGTACTTC
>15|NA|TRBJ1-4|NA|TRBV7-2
CASSQPGTPNEKLFF
TGTGCCAGCAGTCAACCTGGGACACCCAATGAAAAACTGTTTTTT
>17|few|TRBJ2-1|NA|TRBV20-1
CSARDGLGTGSYNEQFF
TGCAGTGCTAGAGATGGGCTGGGGACGGGCTCCTACAATGAGCAGTTCTTC
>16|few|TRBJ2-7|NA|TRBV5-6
CASSYMGPGSVGEQYF
TGTGCCAGCAGCTACATGGGACCCGGGTCCGTCGGGGAGCAGTACTTC
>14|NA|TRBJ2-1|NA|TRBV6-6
CASSSGGGRDEQFF
TGTGCCAGCAGCTCCGGGGGTGGCAGGGATGAGCAGTTCTTC
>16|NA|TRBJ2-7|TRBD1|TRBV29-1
CSVEEAWDRGSYEQYF
TGCAGCGTTGAAGAAGCGTGGGACAGGGGTTCCTACGAGCAGTACTTC
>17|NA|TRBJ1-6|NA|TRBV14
CASSPTRYQGFNSPLHF
TGTGCCAGCAGCCCCACACGGTACCAGGGGTTTAATTCACCCCTCCACTTT
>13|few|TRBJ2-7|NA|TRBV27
CASSWRSSYEQYF
TGTGCCAGCAGTTGGAGGAGCTCCTACGAGCAGTACTTC
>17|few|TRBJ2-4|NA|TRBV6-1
CASSESDRFGAKNIQYF
TGTGCCAGCAGTGAATCTGACAGGTTCGGAGCCAAAAACATTCAGTACTTC
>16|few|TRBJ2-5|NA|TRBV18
CASSPSRQAPQETQYF
TGTGCCAGCTCACCTTCGAGACAGGCCCCACAAGAGACCCAGTACTTC
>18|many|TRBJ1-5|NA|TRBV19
CASTRGREETWGNQPQHF
TGTGCCAGTACCCGGGGCAGGGAAGAGACTTGGGGCAATCAGCCCCAGCATTTT
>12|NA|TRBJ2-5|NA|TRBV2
CASSPPPGAQYF
TGTGCCAGCAGTCCCCCTCCGGGGGCCCAGTACTTC
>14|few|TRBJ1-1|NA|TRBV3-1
CASRASGAITEAFF
TGTGCCAGCAGGGCCTCGGGGGCAATCACTGAAGCTTTCTTT
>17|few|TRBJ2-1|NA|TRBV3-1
CASTELKGGAVYNEQFF
TGTGCCAGCACCGAACTCAAAGGGGGGGCGGTATACAATGAGCAGTTCTTC
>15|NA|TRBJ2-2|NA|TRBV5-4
CASSLIGGRTGELFF
TGTGCCAGCAGCTTGATCGGGGGGCGCACCGGGGAGCTGTTTTTT
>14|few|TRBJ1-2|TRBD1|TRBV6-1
CASSRTQGFYGYTF
TGTGCCAGCAGCAGAACACAGGGGTTCTATGGCTACACCTTC
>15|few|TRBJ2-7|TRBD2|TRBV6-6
CASSYSLAAPYEQYF
TGTGCCAGCAGTTACTCGCTAGCGGCCCCCTACGAGCAGTACTTC
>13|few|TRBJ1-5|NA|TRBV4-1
CASSQSLNQPQHF
TGCGCCAGCAGCCAATCCCTTAATCAGCCCCAGCATTTT
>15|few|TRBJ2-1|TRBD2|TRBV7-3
CASSLRWRGDNEQFF
TGTGCCAGCAGCTTAAGGTGGCGGGGGGACAATGAGCAGTTCTTC
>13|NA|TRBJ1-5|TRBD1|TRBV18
CASCRDSNQPQHF
TGTGCCAGCTGCCGGGACAGTAATCAGCCCCAGCATTTT
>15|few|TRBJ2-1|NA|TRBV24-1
CATSERTNPYNEQFF
TGTGCCACCAGTGAGAGGACCAACCCTTACAATGAGCAGTTCTTC
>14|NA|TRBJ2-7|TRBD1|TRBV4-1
CASSSSRQGYEQYF
TGCGCCAGCAGCTCAAGCAGACAGGGATACGAGCAGTACTTC
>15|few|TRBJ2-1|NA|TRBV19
CASSIDGRGRYEQFF
TGTGCCAGTAGTATAGATGGCAGGGGACGGTATGAGCAGTTCTTC
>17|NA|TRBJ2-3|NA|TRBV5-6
CASSRRTEGGRTDTQYF
TGTGCCAGCAGCCGGAGGACAGAGGGAGGCCGCACAGATACGCAGTATTTT
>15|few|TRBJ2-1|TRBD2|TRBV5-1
CASSREVGSLGEQFF
TGCGCCAGCAGCCGGGAGGTCGGAAGCCTTGGTGAGCAGTTCTTC
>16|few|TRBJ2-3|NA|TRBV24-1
CATSDWSQGSSDTQYF
TGTGCCACCAGTGATTGGTCACAGGGTTCGTCAGATACGCAGTATTTT
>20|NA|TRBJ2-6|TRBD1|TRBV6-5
CASTTLLPGQGARGANVLTF
TGTGCCAGCACCACACTATTACCGGGACAGGGGGCGCGAGGGGCCAACGTCCTGACTTTC
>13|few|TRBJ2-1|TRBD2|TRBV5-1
CASSPGTSPEQFF
TGCGCCAGCAGCCCCGGGACTAGTCCCGAGCAGTTCTTC
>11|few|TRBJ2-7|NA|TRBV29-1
CSVRRAYEQYF
TGCAGCGTCCGCCGGGCCTACGAGCAGTACTTC
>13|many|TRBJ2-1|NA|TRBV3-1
CASSRLIRDEQFF
TGTGCCAGCAGCCGTTTGATTAGGGATGAGCAGTTCTTC
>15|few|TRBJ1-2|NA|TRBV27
CASSQSRGQNYGYTF
TGTGCCAGCAGTCAAAGCAGGGGACAAAACTATGGCTACACCTTC
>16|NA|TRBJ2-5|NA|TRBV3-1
CASSQPAKGRRDTQYF
TGTGCCAGCAGCCAACCGGCGAAGGGTAGACGGGATACCCAGTACTTC
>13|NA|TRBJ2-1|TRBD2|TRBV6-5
CASSYSRGVAQFF
TGTGCCAGCAGTTACTCCCGGGGGGTAGCGCAGTTCTTC
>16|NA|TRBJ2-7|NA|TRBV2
CASSETPPQGDYEQYF
TGTGCCAGCAGTGAGACACCTCCCCAGGGAGACTACGAGCAGTACTTC
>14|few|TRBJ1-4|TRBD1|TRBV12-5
CASGLGQGNEKLFF
TGTGCTAGTGGTTTGGGACAGGGAAATGAAAAACTGTTTTTT
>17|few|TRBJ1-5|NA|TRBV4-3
CASSQEFSRVGNQPQHF
TGCGCCAGCAGCCAAGAATTCTCGAGGGTGGGAAATCAGCCCCAGCATTTT
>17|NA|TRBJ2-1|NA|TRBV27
CASSPRTDIHSYNEQFF
TGTGCCAGCAGTCCCCGGACAGACATTCACTCCTACAATGAGCAGTTCTTC
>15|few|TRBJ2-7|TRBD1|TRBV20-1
CSASGGQGSRYEQYF
TGCAGTGCTAGTGGGGGACAGGGGAGTCGATACGAGCAGTACTTC
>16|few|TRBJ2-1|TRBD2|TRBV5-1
CASSPLAAGGVDEQFF
TGCGCCAGCAGCCCGCTTGCGGCGGGAGGTGTGGATGAGCAGTTCTTC
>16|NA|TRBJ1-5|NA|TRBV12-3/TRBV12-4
CASSFTLGRSNQPQHF
TGTGCCAGCAGTTTTACCCTGGGACGGAGCAATCAGCCCCAGCATTTT
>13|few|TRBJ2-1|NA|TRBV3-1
CASSHRGYNEQFF
TGTGCCAGCAGCCACAGGGGTTACAATGAGCAGTTCTTC
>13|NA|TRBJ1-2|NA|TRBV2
CASSENLAYGYTF
TGTGCCAGCAGTGAAAACCTCGCCTATGGCTACACCTTC
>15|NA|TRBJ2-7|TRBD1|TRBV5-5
CASSLSGQGAHEQYF
TGTGCCAGCAGCCTATCGGGACAGGGGGCCCACGAGCAGTACTTC
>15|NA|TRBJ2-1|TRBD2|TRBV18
CASSILAGGSNEQFF
TGTGCCAGCTCAATCTTAGCGGGAGGTAGTAATGAGCAGTTCTTC
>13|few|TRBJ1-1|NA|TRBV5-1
CASIGGADTEAFF
TGCGCCAGCATTGGGGGGGCGGACACTGAAGCTTTCTTT
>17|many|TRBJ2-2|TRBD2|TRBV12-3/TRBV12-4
CASSGLAGGPGTGELFF
TGTGCCAGCAGTGGACTAGCGGGAGGGCCGGGGACCGGGGAGCTGTTTTTT
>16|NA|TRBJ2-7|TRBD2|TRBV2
CASSLRGSGRTYEQYF
TGTGCCAGCAGTCTAAGGGGGAGCGGGAGGACGTACGAGCAGTACTTC
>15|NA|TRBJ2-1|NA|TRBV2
CASSGLRGSYNEQFF
TGTGCCAGCAGTGGTCTACGGGGCTCCTACAATGAGCAGTTCTTC
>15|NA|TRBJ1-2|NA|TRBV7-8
CASSLGTEGAGGYTF
TGTGCCAGCAGCTTAGGGACGGAAGGGGCCGGTGGCTACACCTTC
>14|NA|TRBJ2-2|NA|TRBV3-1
CASSPIGETGELFF
TGTGCCAGCAGCCCAATAGGGGAGACCGGGGAGCTGTTTTTT
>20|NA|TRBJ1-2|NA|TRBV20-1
CSARDEGWGTTYRANYGYTF
TGCAGTGCTAGAGATGAAGGCTGGGGGACGACTTACAGGGCCAACTATGGCTACACCTTC
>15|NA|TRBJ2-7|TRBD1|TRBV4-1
CASSTRDRGSYEQYF
TGCGCCAGCAGCACCCGGGACAGGGGATCCTACGAGCAGTACTTC
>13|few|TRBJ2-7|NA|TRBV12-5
CASGLGLAYEQYF
TGTGCTAGTGGTTTGGGCCTAGCCTACGAGCAGTACTTC